The 26 T cell receptor beta chains reported below all come from one sample, sequenced in a study of T cells in localized non-small cell lung cancer. TCRdb's table, derived via immunoSEQ multiplex PCR, lists solely in-frame clones and lacks some. In the table there are about 56,000 clones, about nine tenths of which are singletons. Sequencing was performed on peripheral blood, taken before any cancer treatment. All receptors come from a woman aged 40-70 years with stage I lung adenocarcinoma.

The chain recombines TRBV7-2 with TRBJ1-6; D call uncertain. Germline V CDR1 and CDR2: SGHTA, FQGNSA. CDR3 length: 16 residues. V gave up 0 bases and J gave up 1 base, with 7 bases separating them. CDR3 amino acids: CASSLALGSYNSPLHF. CDR3 in DNA: TGTGCCAGCAGCTTAGCTCTGGGGTCCTATAATTCACCCCTCCACTTT. Full variable domain (remainder filled in from reference TRBV7-2 and TRBJ1-6): GAGVSQSPSNKVTEKGKDVELRCDPISGHTALYWYRQSLGQGLEFLIYFQGNSAPDKSGLPSDRFSAERTGGSVSTLTIQRTQQEDSAVYLCASSLALGSYNSPLHFGNGTRLTVT.

The chain is built from TRBV19 and TRBJ1-5; TRBD1 agrees at 8 bases. The CDR3 spans 15 residues. Germline CDR1 and CDR2: LNHDA and SQIVND (reference sequence). V lost 5 bases, J lost 5 bases, and 8 bases stayed unmatched. CDR3 coding DNA: TGTGCCAGTAGTCCCCAGGACAGGGCGGATCAGCCCCAGCATTTT. Translating it yields CASSPQDRADQPQHF. The full variable domain, its missing parts supplied by reference TRBV19 and TRBJ1-5, is DGGITQSPKYLFRKEGQNVTLSCEQNLNHDAMYWYRQDPGQGLRLIYYSQIVNDFQKGDIAEGYSVSREKKESFPLTVTSAQKNPTAFYLCASSPQDRADQPQHFGDGTRLSIL.

The chain employs TRBV5-1 and TRBJ2-7; D uncertain. The CDR3 is made up of 15 amino acids. V lost 4 bases and J lost 0, with 14 bases in between. Germline CDR1 reads SGHRS; CDR2 reads YFSETQ. CDR3 region: CASSPGRPSSYEQYF. DNA of the CDR3: TGCGCCAGCAGCCCCGGGCGGCCGAGCTCCTACGAGCAGTACTTC.

The chain employs TRBV7-3 and TRBJ2-3, with D unclear. The germline CDR1 and CDR2 sequences are SGHTA and FQGTGA. This CDR3 spans 14 amino acids. V lost 3 bases and J 0 bases, leaving 7 bases between the germline ends. The CDR3 reads CASSFLDSTDTQYF. The CDR3 DNA sequence: TGTGCCAGCAGCTTTTTAGATAGCACAGATACGCAGTATTTT. Full variable domain (remainder filled in from reference TRBV7-3 and TRBJ2-3): GAGVSQTPSNKVTEKGKYVELRCDPISGHTALYWYRQSLGQGPEFLIYFQGTGAADDSGLPNDRFFAVRPEGSVSTLKIQRTERGDSAVYLCASSFLDSTDTQYFGPGTRLTVL.

The chain combines TRBV11-2 with TRBJ2-5; TRBD2 matches at 13 bases. CDR3 length: 15 residues. CDR1 is SGHAT and CDR2 is FQNNGV in the germline V gene. V trimming: 5 bases; J trimming: 2 bases; junction bases outside the gene matches: 2. CDR3 amino acids: CASSPTSGGQETQYF. The CDR3 bases are TGTGCCAGCAGCCCGACTAGCGGGGGGCAAGAGACCCAGTACTTC.

The CDR3 spells CATGADTNTGELFF. The CDR3 nucleotides are TGTGCCACCGGGGCAGATACGAACACCGGGGAGCTGTTTTTT. This chain connects TRBV10-3 to TRBJ2-2; D may match TRBD1 or TRBD2 (5 bases each). The germline V gene encodes CDR1 ENHRY and CDR2 SYGVKD. V was cut by 10 bases and J by 0 bases, with 12 bases left in between. This CDR3 spans 14 amino acids.

The chain combines TRBV9 with TRBJ1-2; tentative D call: TRBD1 (5 bases). The length of the CDR3 is 14 residues. Germline V gene lookup returns CDR1 SGDLS and CDR2 YYNGEE. V was trimmed by 4 bases and J by 2 bases, leaving 12 bases between them. For the CDR3, the DNA is TGTGCCAGCAGCTCCCCCCGGGGGAACTATGGCTACACCTTC. Translation gives CASSSPRGNYGYTF.

As for this clone: Mismatch with germline at one junction end may stem from a read error. This chain joins TRBV28 and TRBJ1-4; D not certain. Looked up from germline, CDR1 is MDHEN and CDR2 is SYDVKM. CDR3 length: 13 amino acids. CDR3 nucleotide sequence: TGTGCCAGCAGTTTAACGGATTCCCAATCAACTGTTTTT. Protein: CASSLTDSQSTVF.

This chain uses TRBV19 with TRBJ1-5; 9 nucleotides match TRBD1. V lost 5 bases to trimming and J lost 6 bases; unmatched junction nucleotides: 2. The CDR3 totals 13 residues. Per the germline V gene, CDR1 is LNHDA and CDR2 is SQIVND (reference sequence). In DNA, the CDR3 is TGTGCCAGTAGTGTGGACAGGGGTCAGCCCCAGCATTTT. Amino acid sequence: CASSVDRGQPQHF. The full variable domain, its missing parts supplied by reference TRBV19 and TRBJ1-5, is DGGITQSPKYLFRKEGQNVTLSCEQNLNHDAMYWYRQDPGQGLRLIYYSQIVNDFQKGDIAEGYSVSREKKESFPLTVTSAQKNPTAFYLCASSVDRGQPQHFGDGTRLSIL.

The rearrangement uses TRBV6-5 and TRBJ1-1; D remains ambiguous. Germline CDR1 is MNHEY and CDR2 is SVGAGI. The CDR3 is 13 amino acids. Deletions cut 0 bases from V and 4 bases from J, with 6 bases between. The CDR3 is CASSYSVGTEAFF. CDR3 coding DNA: TGTGCCAGCAGTTACTCGGTGGGCACTGAAGCTTTCTTT.

The chain combines TRBV5-6 with TRBJ1-6; maybe TRBD1 (5 bases). CDR3 length: 13 amino acids. In germline, CDR1 is SGHDT, CDR2 YYEEEE. Trimming cost V 3 bases and J 14 bases, with 15 bases left between them. CDR3 protein: CASSSAGRQSLHF. DNA for the CDR3: TGTGCCAGCAGCTCCGCGGGACGCCAGTCCCTCCACTTT.

CDR3 bases: TGTGCCAGCAGTAACAGGACCCCTAACTATGGCTACACCTTC. It encodes CASSNRTPNYGYTF. The chain employs TRBV7-9 and TRBJ1-2; possible D gene TRBD1, 5 bases. The CDR3 covers 14 residues. With 6 bases removed from V and 0 bases from J, the gap between germline ends came to 11 bases. From germline, CDR1 is SEHNR and CDR2 FQNEAQ (reference sequence).

V usage is TRBV6-6 and J usage is TRBJ2-5, with D perhaps matching TRBD1 (6 bases). The CDR3 length is 11 residues. The V end was cut by 8 bases, the J end by 3 bases, with 7 bases between. Germline V gene sequence: CDR1 MNHNY, CDR2 SVGAGI (reference sequence). CDR3 sequence: CASAGEETQYF. CDR3 nucleotides: TGTGCCAGCGCAGGGGAAGAGACCCAGTACTTC.

This clone was counted a single time. J is TRBJ1-2 and V is TRBV28; 7 bases align to TRBD1. This CDR3 is built from 15 residues. V trimming: 3 bases; J trimming: 5 bases; junction bases outside the gene matches: 9. Germline V lookup: CDR1 MDHEN, CDR2 SYDVKM. CDR3 residues: CASSLATSRGYGYTF. As DNA, the CDR3 is TGTGCCAGCAGTTTGGCGACGAGCAGGGGGTATGGCTACACCTTC.

This clone showed up just once. The chain couples TRBV7-9 to TRBJ1-2; 9 nucleotides agree with TRBD1. Germline V lookup: CDR1 SEHNR, CDR2 FQNEAQ (reference sequence). V shed 1 base, J shed 2 bases, and the junction held 5 bases outside the gene matches. The CDR3 contains 16 residues. CDR3 loop: CASSLEGDRVNYGYTF. The CDR3 bases are TGTGCCAGCAGCTTAGAGGGGGACAGGGTAAACTATGGCTACACCTTC.

The chain carries TRBV6-5 and TRBJ2-3, with 11 positions matching TRBD2. Trimming took 2 bases from V and 4 from J; bases not matched to a gene: 5. This CDR3 comprises 16 residues. In germline, CDR1 is MNHEY, CDR2 SVGAGI. In DNA, the CDR3 is TGTGCCAGCAGTTACATGACTAGCGGGGTCCCAGATACGCAGTATTTT. It codes for CASSYMTSGVPDTQYF.

The chain employs TRBV5-1 and TRBJ1-3; a possible D gene is TRBD1 (5 bases). This CDR3 is built from 16 residues. The ends were cut back, 2 bases at V and 1 base at J, with 13 bases in the middle. Germline V gives CDR1 SGHRS, CDR2 YFSETQ. This CDR3 reads CASSLNTGTSGNTIYF. The DNA for the CDR3 is TGCGCCAGCAGCTTAAACACCGGGACGTCTGGAAACACCATATATTTT.

This rearrangement joins TRBV9 to TRBJ2-3, with 9 positions matching TRBD2. The CDR3 has 15 residues. V dropped 6 bases and J dropped 2; count of bases not matched to a gene: 7. Looked up from germline, CDR1 is SGDLS and CDR2 is YYNGEE. CDR3 coding DNA: TGTGCCAGCAACGCGGGGGGGGACAACACAGATACGCAGTATTTT. Its translation: CASNAGGDNTDTQYF.

This clone was detected once. This rearrangement joins TRBV30 to TRBJ1-1, with a possible D match to TRBD1 (5 bases). In germline, CDR1 is GTSNPN, CDR2 SVGIG (reference sequence). Trimming stripped 4 bases from V and 1 base from J, with 13 bases between. CDR3 length equals 14 residues. CDR3 amino acids: CAWTPGQGNTEAFF. CDR3 bases: TGTGCCTGGACCCCCGGGCAGGGGAACACTGAAGCTTTCTTT.

The rearrangement uses TRBV5-4 and TRBJ1-2, with D possibly TRBD1 on 6 matching bases. Germline lookup yields CDR1 SGHNT and CDR2 YYREEE (reference sequence). This CDR3 comprises 13 residues. Trimming took off 5 bases at V and 4 bases at J, with 12 bases between the two ends. CDR3 DNA sequence: TGTGCCAGCAGTAAACAGGGAGTCTATGGCTACACCTTC. This gives the protein CASSKQGVYGYTF.

The rearrangement joins TRBV5-1 to TRBJ2-2; 9 bases match TRBD1. Per the germline V gene, CDR1 is SGHRS and CDR2 is YFSETQ. Losses at the gene ends were 4 bases for V and 1 base for J; bases not matched to a gene: 5. The CDR3 spans 16 residues. CDR3 protein: CASSIGQGLNTGELFF. The CDR3 nucleotides are TGCGCCAGCAGCATAGGACAGGGGCTGAACACCGGGGAGCTGTTTTTT.

The V and J genes are TRBV18 and TRBJ1-1; D may be TRBD1 (5 bases). V lost 2 bases, J lost 7 bases, and 11 bases lay in between. Germline assignment: CDR1 KGHSH and CDR2 LQKENI. The CDR3 is made up of 13 amino acids. The chain's CDR3 is CASSPAPDSEAFF. Here the CDR3 DNA reads TGTGCCAGCTCACCAGCCCCCGACAGTGAAGCTTTCTTT.

This chain connects TRBV14 to TRBJ2-3, with D unclear. Per the germline V gene, CDR1 is SGHDN and CDR2 is FVKESK. The CDR3 is made up of 11 amino acids. V was pared by 3 bases and J by 2 bases, with 0 bases between. Here the CDR3 DNA reads TGTGCCAGCAGCCACACAGATACGCAGTATTTT. As protein: CASSHTDTQYF.

The J gene is TRBJ2-7, the V gene TRBV6-5; D gene uncertain. Trimming removed 4 bases from V and 1 base from J, with 11 bases in between. The germline gives CDR1 MNHEY, CDR2 SVGAGI. The CDR3 is 14 amino acids. The CDR3 sequence: CASSSRVSSYEQYF. CDR3 nucleotides: TGTGCCAGCAGTTCAAGGGTTTCGTCCTACGAGCAGTACTTC.

This chain joins TRBV6-1 and TRBJ2-4; maybe TRBD1 (5 bases). Looked up from germline, CDR1 is MNHNS and CDR2 is SASEGT. Trimming left V 2 bases short and J 0 bases short, with 14 bases between. The CDR3 runs to 17 residues. The CDR3, as DNA: TGTGCCAGCAGTGAACGAGACAGTCTTCTAGCCAAAAACATTCAGTACTTC. Amino acids: CASSERDSLLAKNIQYF.

V gene TRBV7-2 combines with J gene TRBJ1-4; TRBD1 might be the D (6 bases). Germline CDR1 is SGHTA and CDR2 is FQGNSA. V shed 6 bases and J shed 7 bases, with 15 bases lying between them. The length of the CDR3 is 14 residues. CDR3 loop: CASRTGRVGEKLFF. In DNA, the CDR3 is TGTGCCAGCAGGACAGGAAGAGTTGGTGAAAAACTGTTTTTT.